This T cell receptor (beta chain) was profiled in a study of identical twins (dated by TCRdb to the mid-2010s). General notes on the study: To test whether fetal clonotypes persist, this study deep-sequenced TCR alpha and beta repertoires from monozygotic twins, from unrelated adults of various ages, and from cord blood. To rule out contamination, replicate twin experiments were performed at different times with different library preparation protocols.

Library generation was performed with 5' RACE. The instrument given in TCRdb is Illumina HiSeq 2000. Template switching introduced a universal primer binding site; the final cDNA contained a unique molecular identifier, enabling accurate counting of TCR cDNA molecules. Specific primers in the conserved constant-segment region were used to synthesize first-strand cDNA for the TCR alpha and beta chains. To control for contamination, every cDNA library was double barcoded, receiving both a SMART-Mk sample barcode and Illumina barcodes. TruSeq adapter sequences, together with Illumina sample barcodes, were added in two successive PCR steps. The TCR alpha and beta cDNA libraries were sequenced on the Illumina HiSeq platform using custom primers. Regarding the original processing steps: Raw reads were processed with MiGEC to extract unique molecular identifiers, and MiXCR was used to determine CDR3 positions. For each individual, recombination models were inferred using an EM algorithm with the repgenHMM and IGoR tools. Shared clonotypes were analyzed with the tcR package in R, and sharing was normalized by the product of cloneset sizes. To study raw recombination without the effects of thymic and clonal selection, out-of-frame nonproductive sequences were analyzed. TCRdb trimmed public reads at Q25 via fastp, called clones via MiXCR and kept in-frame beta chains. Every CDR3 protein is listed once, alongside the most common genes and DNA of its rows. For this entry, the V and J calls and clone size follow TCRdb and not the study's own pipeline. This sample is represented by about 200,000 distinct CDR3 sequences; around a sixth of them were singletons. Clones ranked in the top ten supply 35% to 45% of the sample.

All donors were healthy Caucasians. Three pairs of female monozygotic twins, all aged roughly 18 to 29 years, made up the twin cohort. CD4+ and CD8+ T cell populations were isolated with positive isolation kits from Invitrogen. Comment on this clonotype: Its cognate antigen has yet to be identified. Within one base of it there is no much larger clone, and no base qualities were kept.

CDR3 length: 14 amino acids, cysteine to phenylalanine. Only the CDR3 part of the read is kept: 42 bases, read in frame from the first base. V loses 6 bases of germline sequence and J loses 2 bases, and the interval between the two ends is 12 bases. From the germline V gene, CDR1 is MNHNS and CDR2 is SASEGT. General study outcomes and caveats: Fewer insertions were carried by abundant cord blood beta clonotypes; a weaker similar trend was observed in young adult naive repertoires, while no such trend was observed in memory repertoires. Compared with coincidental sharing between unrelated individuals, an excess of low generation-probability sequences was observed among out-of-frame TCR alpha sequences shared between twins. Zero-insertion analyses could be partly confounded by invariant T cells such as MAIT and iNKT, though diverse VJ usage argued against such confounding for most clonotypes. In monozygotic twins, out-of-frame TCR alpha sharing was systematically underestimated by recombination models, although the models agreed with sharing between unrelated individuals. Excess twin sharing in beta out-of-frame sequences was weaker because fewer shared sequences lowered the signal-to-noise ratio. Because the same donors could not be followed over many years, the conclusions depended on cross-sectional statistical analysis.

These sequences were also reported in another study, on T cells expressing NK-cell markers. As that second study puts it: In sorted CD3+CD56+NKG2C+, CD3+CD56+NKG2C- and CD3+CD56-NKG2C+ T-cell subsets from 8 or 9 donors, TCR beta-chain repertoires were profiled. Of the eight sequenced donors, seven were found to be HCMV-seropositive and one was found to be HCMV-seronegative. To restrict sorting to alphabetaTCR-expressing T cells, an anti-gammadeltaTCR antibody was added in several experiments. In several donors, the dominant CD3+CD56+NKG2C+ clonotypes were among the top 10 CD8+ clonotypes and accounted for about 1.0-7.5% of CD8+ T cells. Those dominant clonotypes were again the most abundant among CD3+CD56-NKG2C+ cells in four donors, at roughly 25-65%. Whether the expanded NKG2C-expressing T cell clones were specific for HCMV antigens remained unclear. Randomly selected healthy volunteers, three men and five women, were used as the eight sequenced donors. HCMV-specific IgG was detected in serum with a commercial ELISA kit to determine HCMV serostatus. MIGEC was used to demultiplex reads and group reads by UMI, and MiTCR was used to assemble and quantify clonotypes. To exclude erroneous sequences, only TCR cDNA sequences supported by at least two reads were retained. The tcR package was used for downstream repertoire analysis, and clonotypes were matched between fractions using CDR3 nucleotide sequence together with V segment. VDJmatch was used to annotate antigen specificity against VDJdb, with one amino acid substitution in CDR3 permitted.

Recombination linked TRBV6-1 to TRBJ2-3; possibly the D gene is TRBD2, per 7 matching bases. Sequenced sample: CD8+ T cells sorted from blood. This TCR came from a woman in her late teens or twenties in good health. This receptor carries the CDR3 CASSMGGATDTQYF. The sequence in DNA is TGTGCCAGCAGCATGGGGGGGGCCACAGATACGCAGTATTTT.